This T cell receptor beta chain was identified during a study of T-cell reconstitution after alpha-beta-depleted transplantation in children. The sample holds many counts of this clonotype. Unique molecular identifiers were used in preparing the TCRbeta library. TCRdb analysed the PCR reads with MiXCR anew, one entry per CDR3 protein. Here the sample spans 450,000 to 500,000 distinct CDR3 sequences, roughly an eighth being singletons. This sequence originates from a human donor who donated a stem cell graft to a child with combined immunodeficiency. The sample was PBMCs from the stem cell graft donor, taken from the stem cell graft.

The CDR3 loop is CASNALSSYNSPLHF. CDR3 DNA: TGTGCCAGCAACGCCTTGAGCTCCTATAATTCACCCCTCCACTTT. The chain couples TRBV27 to TRBJ1-6; D not certain. V was clipped by 7 bases and J by 0 bases, with 10 bases between them. The CDR3 totals 15 residues. Germline CDR1 reads MNHEY; CDR2 reads SMNVEV (reference sequence).